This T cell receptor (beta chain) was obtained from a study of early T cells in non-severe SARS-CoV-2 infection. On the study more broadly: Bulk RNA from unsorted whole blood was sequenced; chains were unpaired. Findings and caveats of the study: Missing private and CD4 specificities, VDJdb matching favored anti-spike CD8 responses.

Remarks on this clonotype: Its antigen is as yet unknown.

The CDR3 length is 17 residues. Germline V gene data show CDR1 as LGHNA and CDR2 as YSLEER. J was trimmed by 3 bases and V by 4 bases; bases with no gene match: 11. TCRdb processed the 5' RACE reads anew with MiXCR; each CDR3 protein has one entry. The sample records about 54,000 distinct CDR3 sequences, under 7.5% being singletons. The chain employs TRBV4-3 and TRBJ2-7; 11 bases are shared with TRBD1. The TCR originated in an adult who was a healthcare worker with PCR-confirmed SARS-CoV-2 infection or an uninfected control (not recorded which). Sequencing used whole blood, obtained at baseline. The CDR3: CASSPSTDGTGGYEQYF. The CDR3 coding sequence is TGCGCCAGCAGCCCATCGACAGACGGGACAGGGGGCTACGAGCAGTACTTC.